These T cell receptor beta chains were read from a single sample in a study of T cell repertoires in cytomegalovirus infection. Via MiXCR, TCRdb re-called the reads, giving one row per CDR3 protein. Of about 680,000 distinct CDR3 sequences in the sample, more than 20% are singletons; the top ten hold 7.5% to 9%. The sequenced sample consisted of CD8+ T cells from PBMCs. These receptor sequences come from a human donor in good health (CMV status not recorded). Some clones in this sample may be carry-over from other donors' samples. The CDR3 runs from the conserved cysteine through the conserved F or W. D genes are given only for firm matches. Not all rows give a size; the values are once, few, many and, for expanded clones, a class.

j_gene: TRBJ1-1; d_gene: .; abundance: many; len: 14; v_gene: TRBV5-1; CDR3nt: TGCGCCAGCAGCCTCGGGACACTGAACACTGAAGCTTTCTTT; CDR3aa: CASSLGTLNTEAFF
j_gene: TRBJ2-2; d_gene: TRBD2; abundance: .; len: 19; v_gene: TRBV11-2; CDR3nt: TGTGCCAGCAGCTACTACCATGGCCTAGCGGGGGGGCGAACCGGGGAGCTGTTTTTT; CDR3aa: CASSYYHGLAGGRTGELFF
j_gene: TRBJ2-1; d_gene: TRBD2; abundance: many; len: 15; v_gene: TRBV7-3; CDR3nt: TGTGCCAGCAGCTCCCCCCCGGGGGGGCCTAATGAGCAGTTCTTC; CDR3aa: CASSSPPGGPNEQFF
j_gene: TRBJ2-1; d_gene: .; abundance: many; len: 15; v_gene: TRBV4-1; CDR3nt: TGCGCCAGCAGCCAAGCAAAGGATTGGTACAATGAGCAGTTCTTC; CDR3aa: CASSQAKDWYNEQFF
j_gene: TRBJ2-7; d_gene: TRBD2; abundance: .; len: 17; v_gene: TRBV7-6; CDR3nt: TGTGCCAGCAGCTTAGATGATAGCGGGGGGCCCTCGGAGGAGCAGTACTTC; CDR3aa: CASSLDDSGGPSEEQYF
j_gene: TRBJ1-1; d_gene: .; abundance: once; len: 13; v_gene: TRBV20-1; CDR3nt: TGCAGTGCTGCCGGACAGCGGAACACTGAAGCTTTCTTT; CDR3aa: CSAAGQRNTEAFF
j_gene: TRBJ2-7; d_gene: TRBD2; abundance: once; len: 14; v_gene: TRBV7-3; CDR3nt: TGTGCCAGCAGCTCGCGGGGGAGACCCTACGAGCAGTACTTC; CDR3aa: CASSSRGRPYEQYF
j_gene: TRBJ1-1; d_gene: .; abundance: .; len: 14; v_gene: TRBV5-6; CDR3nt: TGTGCCAGCAGCTTGAGGGGGTCGGACACTGAAGCTTTCTTT; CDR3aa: CASSLRGSDTEAFF
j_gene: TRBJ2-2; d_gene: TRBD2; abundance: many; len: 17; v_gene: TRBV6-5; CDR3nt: TGTGCCAGCAGTTATAACGGGGGGGCCGCGAACACCGGGGAGCTGTTTTTT; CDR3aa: CASSYNGGAANTGELFF
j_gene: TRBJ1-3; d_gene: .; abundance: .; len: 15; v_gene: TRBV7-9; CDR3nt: TGTGCCAGCAGCCCGACAGTCCCTATTGGAAACACCATATATTTT; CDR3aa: CASSPTVPIGNTIYF
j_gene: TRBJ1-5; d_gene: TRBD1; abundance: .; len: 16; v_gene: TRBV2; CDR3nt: TGTGCCAGCAGAACAGGGGGTAGGATGAGCAATCAGCCCCAGCATTTT; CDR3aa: CASRTGGRMSNQPQHF
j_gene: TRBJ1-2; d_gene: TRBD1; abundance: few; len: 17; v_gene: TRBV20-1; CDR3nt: TGCAGTGCTAGATCAATCACCGGGACAGGGGCGGACTATGGCTACACCTTC; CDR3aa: CSARSITGTGADYGYTF
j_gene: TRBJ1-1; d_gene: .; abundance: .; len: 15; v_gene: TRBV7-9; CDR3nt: TGTGCCAGCAGCTGGAACAGGGCGGGCGGCACTGAAGCTTTCTTT; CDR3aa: CASSWNRAGGTEAFF
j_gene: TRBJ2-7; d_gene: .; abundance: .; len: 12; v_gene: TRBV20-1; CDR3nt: TGCAGTGCTAAATGGTACACCTACGAGCAGTACTTC; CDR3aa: CSAKWYTYEQYF
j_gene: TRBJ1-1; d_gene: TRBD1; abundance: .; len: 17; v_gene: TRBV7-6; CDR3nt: TGTGCCAGCAGCATGGGGACAGGGATTATCTCGGACACTGAAGCTTTCTTT; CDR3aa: CASSMGTGIISDTEAFF
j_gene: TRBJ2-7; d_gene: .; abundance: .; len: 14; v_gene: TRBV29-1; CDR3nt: TGCAGCGTTGAAGAGAGTGACCCCTCCTACGAGCGGTACTTC; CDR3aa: CSVEESDPSYERYF
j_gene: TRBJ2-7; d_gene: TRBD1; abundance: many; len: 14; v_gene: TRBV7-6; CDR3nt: TGTGCCAGCAGCTTAGTGGGACAGACCTACGAGCAGTACTTC; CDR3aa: CASSLVGQTYEQYF
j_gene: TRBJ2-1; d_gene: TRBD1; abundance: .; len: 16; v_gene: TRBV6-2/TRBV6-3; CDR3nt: TGTGCCAGCAGCCGGAGGGGGACAGGGGCCTTGGATGAGCAGTTCTTC; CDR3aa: CASSRRGTGALDEQFF
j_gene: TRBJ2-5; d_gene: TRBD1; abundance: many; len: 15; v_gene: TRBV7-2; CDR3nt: TGTGCCAGCAGCGTTGGGACAGGGGCTCTCGAGACCCAGTACTTC; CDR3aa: CASSVGTGALETQYF
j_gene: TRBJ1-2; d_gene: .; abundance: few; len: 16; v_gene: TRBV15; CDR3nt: TGTGCCACCAGCAGAGATCGGGGAACGAATAACTATGGCTACACCTTC; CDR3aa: CATSRDRGTNNYGYTF
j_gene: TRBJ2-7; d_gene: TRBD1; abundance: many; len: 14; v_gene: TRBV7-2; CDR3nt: TGTGCCAGCAATAGCCCGGGACAGTACTACGAGCAGTACTTC; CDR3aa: CASNSPGQYYEQYF
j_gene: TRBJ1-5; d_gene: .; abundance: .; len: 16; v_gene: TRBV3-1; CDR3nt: TGTGCCAGCAGCCAAGATTTAGCGGACCCGGGGCAGCCCCAGCATTTT; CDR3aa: CASSQDLADPGQPQHF
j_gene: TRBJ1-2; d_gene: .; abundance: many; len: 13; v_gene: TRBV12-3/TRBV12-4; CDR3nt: TGTGCCAGCAGTTTTAACAGGGTTTATGGCTACACCTTC; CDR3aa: CASSFNRVYGYTF
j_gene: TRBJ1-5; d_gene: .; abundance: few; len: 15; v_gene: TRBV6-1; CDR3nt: TGTGCCAGCAGCCCTGGGGCAGGGTGGAATCAGCCCCAGCATTTT; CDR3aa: CASSPGAGWNQPQHF
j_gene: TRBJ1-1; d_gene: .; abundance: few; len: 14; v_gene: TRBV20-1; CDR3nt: TGCAGTGCTAGAGTCGCGGGGATGAACACTGAAGCTTTCTTT; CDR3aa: CSARVAGMNTEAFF
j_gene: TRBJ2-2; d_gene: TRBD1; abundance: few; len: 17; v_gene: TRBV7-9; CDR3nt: TGTGCCAGCAGCTTCCTTTCGACAGGGCGAGGCACCGGGGAGCTGTTTTTT; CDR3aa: CASSFLSTGRGTGELFF
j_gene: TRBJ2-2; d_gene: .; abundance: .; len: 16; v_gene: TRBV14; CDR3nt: TGTGCCAGCAGCCCGGACATTATCTGGAACACCGGGGAGCTGTTTTTT; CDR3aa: CASSPDIIWNTGELFF